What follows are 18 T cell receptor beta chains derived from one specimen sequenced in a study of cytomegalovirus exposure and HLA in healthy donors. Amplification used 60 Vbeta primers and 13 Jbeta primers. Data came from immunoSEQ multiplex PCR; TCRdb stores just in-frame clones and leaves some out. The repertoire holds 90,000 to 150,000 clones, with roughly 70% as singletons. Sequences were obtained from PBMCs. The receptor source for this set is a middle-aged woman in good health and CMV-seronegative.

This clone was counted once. CDR3 residues: CASSRGLADTQYF. CDR3 coding DNA: TGTGCCAGTAGCAGGGGGCTAGCAGATACGCAGTATTTT. V and J are TRBV19 and TRBJ2-3; 8 bases align to TRBD1. V lost 6 bases to trimming and J lost 4 bases; unmatched junction nucleotides: 3. Germline V lookup: CDR1 LNHDA, CDR2 SQIVND (reference sequence). This CDR3 contains 13 residues.

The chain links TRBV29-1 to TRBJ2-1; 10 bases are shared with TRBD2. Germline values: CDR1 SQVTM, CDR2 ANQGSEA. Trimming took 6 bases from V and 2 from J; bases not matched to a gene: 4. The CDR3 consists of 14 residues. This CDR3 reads CSVNSGGAYNEQFF. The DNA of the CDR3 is TGCAGCGTGAACAGCGGGGGGGCCTACAATGAGCAGTTCTTC.

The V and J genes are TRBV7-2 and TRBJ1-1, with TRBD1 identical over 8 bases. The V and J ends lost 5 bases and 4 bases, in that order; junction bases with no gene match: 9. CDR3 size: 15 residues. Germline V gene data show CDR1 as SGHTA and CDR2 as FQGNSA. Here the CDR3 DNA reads TGTGCCAGCAGCCCCAAGGGACAGGCGTCCACTGAAGCTTTCTTT. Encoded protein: CASSPKGQASTEAFF.

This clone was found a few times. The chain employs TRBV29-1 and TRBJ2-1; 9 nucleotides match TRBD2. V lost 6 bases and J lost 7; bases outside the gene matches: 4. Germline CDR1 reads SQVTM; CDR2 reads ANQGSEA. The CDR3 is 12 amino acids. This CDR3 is CSVSAGGNEQFF. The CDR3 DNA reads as TGCAGCGTCAGCGCGGGAGGGAATGAGCAGTTCTTC.

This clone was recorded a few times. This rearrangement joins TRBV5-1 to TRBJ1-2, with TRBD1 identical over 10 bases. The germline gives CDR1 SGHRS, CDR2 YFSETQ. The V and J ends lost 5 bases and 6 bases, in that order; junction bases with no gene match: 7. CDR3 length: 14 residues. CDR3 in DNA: TGCGCCAGCAGGCCGGACAGGGGGTGGGATGGCTACACCTTC. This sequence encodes CASRPDRGWDGYTF.

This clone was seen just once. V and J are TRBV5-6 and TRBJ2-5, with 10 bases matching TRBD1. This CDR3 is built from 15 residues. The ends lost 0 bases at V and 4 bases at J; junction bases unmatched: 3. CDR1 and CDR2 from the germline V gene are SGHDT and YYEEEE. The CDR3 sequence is CASSLDWTGGETQYF. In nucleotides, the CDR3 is TGTGCCAGCAGCTTGGACTGGACAGGGGGAGAGACCCAGTACTTC.

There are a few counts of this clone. The CDR3 loop reads CASSEQGYEQYF. The CDR3 DNA reads TGTGCCAGCAGTGAACAGGGCTACGAGCAGTACTTC. The chain has TRBV2 and TRBJ2-7; D is possibly TRBD1 (5 bases). The CDR3 totals 12 residues. Trimming cost V 2 bases and J 3 bases, with 5 bases left between them. The germline gives CDR1 SNHLY, CDR2 FYNNEI.

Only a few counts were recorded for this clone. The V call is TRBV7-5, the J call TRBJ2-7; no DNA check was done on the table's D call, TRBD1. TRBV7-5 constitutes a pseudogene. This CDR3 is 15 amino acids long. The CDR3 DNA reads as TGTGCCAGAAGCAAAACCCAGGGTATCTCCTACGAGCAGTACTTC. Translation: CARSKTQGISYEQYF.

The CDR3 nucleotides are TGTGCCAGCAGCGTAGCGGGAGGGACCACAGATACGCAGTATTTT. This encodes CASSVAGGTTDTQYF. The J gene is TRBJ2-3, the V gene TRBV9; 8 bases match TRBD2. Germline V gives CDR1 SGDLS, CDR2 YYNGEE. V shed 0 bases, J shed 2 bases, and the junction held 2 bases outside the gene matches. The CDR3 loop spans 15 amino acids.

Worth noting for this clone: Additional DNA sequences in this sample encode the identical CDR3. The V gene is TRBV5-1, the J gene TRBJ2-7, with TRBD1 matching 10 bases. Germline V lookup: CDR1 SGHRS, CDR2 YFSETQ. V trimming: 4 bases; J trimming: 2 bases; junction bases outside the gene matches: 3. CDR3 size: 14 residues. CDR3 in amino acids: CASSSGQGAYEQYF. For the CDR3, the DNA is TGCGCCAGCAGCAGTGGACAGGGGGCCTACGAGCAGTACTTC.

CDR3 in amino acids: CASSAWDRGSYEQYF. The DNA for the CDR3 is TGTGCCAGCAGTGCCTGGGACAGGGGCTCCTACGAGCAGTACTTC. V and J are TRBV6-5 and TRBJ2-7; 10 nucleotides line up with TRBD1. The germline CDR1 and CDR2 sequences are MNHEY and SVGAGI. The CDR3 is made up of 15 amino acids. V lost 5 bases and J lost 0; bases outside the gene matches: 4.

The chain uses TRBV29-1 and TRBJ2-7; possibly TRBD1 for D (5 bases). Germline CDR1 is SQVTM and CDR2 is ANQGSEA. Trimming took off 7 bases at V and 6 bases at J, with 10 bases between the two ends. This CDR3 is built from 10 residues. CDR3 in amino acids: CSAVTAEQYF. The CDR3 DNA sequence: TGCAGCGCGGTGACAGCCGAGCAGTACTTC.

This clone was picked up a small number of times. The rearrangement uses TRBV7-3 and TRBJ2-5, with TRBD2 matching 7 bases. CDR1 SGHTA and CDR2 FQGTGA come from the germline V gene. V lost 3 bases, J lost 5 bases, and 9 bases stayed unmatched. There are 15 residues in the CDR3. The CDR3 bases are TGTGCCAGCAGCTTGTCTCCTAGGGGAGGGGAGACCCAGTACTTC. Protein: CASSLSPRGGETQYF.

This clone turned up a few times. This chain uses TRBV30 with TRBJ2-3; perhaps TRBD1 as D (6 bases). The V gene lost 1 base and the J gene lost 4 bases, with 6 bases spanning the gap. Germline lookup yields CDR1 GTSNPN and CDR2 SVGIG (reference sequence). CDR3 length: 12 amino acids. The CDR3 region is CAWSAGADTQYF. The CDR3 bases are TGTGCCTGGAGTGCAGGGGCAGATACGCAGTATTTT. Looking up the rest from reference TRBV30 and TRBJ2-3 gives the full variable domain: SQTIHQWPATLVQPVGSPLSLECTVEGTSNPNLYWYRQAAGRGLQLLFYSVGIGQISSEVPQNLSASRPQDRQFILSSKKLLLSDSGFYLCAWSAGADTQYFGPGTRLTVL.

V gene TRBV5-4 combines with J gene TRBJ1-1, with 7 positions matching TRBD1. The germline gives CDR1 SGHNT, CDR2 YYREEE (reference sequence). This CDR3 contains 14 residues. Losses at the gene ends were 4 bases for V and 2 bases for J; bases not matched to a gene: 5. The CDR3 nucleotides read TGTGCCAGCAGCGCTAGACAGGGAAACACTGAAGCTTTCTTT. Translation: CASSARQGNTEAFF.

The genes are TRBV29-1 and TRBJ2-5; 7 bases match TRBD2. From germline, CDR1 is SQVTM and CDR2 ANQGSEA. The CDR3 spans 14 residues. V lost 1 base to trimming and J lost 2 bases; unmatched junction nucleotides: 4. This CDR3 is CSVEGLAGQETQYF. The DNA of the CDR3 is TGCAGCGTTGAAGGCTTAGCGGGTCAAGAGACCCAGTACTTC.

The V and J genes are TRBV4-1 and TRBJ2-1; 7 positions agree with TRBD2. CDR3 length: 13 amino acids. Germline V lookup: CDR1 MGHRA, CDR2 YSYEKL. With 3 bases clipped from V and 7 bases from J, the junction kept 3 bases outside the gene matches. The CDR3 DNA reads TGCGCCAGCAGCCACGGACTAGGGAATGAGCAGTTCTTC. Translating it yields CASSHGLGNEQFF.

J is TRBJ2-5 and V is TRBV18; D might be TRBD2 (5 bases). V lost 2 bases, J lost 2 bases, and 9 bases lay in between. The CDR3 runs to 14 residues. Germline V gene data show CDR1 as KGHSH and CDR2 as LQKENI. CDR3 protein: CASSPNGGQETQYF. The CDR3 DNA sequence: TGTGCCAGCTCACCAAACGGCGGGCAAGAGACCCAGTACTTC. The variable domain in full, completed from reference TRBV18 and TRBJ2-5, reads NAGVMQNPRHLVRRRGQEARLRCSPMKGHSHVYWYRQLPEEGLKFMVYLQKENIIDESGMPKERFSAEFPKEGPSILRIQQVVRGDSAAYFCASSPNGGQETQYFGPGTRLLVL.